This T cell receptor beta chain was identified in a study of blood T cell repertoires in COVID-19. On the study more broadly: COVID-19 samples from acute and convalescent phases originated in the United States, Italy and Spain. The analysed material was cDNA or gDNA that came from T cells, B-cell-depleted T cells, or PBMCs.

Methods used by the authors: From reference gene primer amplification, estimates of nucleated cell counts were derived. Measured with immunoSEQ multiplex PCR; TCRdb has only the in-frame clones, and not every one. The DNA was the basis for D and trimming; V, J and clone size are from that table. Among roughly 260,000 clones, around nine tenths were seen once, and the ten largest hold roughly 2%. CDR3 length: 15 amino acids. V shed 0 bases and J 7 bases; nucleotides not matched to a gene: 4. In germline, CDR1 is LNHDA, CDR2 SQIVND (reference sequence). V is TRBV19 and J is TRBJ2-1; the match to TRBD1 covers 9 bases. Input material: peripheral blood. The sequence derives from a middle-aged woman who had recovered from COVID-19. CDR3 DNA: TGTGCCAGTAGTATAGATCGGGGACAGGGTAATGAGCAGTTCTTC. This sequence encodes CASSIDRGQGNEQFF.